A selection of T cell receptor beta chains follows, all from one sample in a study of STAT3 mutations in large granular lymphocyte leukemia. Clones were read by immunoSEQ multiplex PCR, and TCRdb kept only the in-frame ones, dropping some. The profile shows 9,500 to 13,000 clones, roughly 54% of them singletons. The sequenced sample consisted of peripheral blood mononuclear cells. The receptor source for this set is a boy younger than 18 with T-cell large granular lymphocyte leukemia. Some clones in this sample may be carry-over from other donors' samples. CDR3s include the opening cysteine and the closing phenylalanine or tryptophan. The order of the fields is CDR3 length, D gene, V gene, clone size, J gene, CDR3 DNA, CDR3 protein. D genes are given only for firm matches. Size is stated for part of the rows, as once, few or many counts, or as a class when the clone is expanded.

length: 15; D: -; V: TRBV4-2; size: -; J: TRBJ2-3; DNA: TGTGCCAGCAGCCAGTTACAGGGGGAGGGAGATACGCAGTATTTT; CDR3: CASSQLQGEGDTQYF
length: 14; D: -; V: TRBV18; size: -; J: TRBJ1-5; DNA: TGTGCCAGCTCATATCCAGGCGGCAATCAGCCCCAGCATTTT; CDR3: CASSYPGGNQPQHF
length: 19; D: TRBD2; V: TRBV13; size: -; J: TRBJ2-2; DNA: TGTGCCAGCAGCCCCCCTTGGGGACTAGCGGGAGGTACGACCGGGGAGCTGTTTTTT; CDR3: CASSPPWGLAGGTTGELFF
length: 11; D: -; V: TRBV7-9; size: few; J: TRBJ2-1; DNA: TGTGCCAGCAGCAGACACAATGAGCAGTTCTTC; CDR3: CASSRHNEQFF
length: 13; D: -; V: TRBV30; size: -; J: TRBJ1-5; DNA: TGTGCCTGGAGTGTATCCGGAGATCAGCCCCAGCATTTT; CDR3: CAWSVSGDQPQHF
length: 14; D: -; V: TRBV6-5; size: -; J: TRBJ1-4; DNA: TGTGCCAGCAGTCCTGGACGAAGTAATGAAAAACTGTTTTTT; CDR3: CASSPGRSNEKLFF
length: 15; D: -; V: TRBV27; size: -; J: TRBJ1-2; DNA: TGTGCCAGCAGTTCCGCGAGGGCAGGGAACTATGGCTACACCTTC; CDR3: CASSSARAGNYGYTF
length: 15; D: -; V: TRBV5-1; size: -; J: TRBJ2-3; DNA: TGCGCCAGCAGCTTGGATGGCAGGGTACCGGATACGCAGTATTTT; CDR3: CASSLDGRVPDTQYF
length: 14; D: -; V: TRBV5-1; size: few; J: TRBJ2-5; DNA: TGCGCCAGCAGCTTGGGGCCTATCCAAGAGACCCAGTACTTC; CDR3: CASSLGPIQETQYF
length: 13; D: -; V: TRBV18; size: once; J: TRBJ2-2; DNA: TGTGCCAGCTCACCCCGGACGGGCGGGGAGCTGTTTTTT; CDR3: CASSPRTGGELFF
length: 13; D: -; V: TRBV29-1; size: -; J: TRBJ1-4; DNA: TGCAGCGTTGCAGGGGTAGCTAATGAAAAACTGTTTTTT; CDR3: CSVAGVANEKLFF